Described below is a single TCR beta chain sequence and its context. The record originates from a study of Ad26.COV2.S vaccination and SARS-CoV-2 variants. In germline, CDR1 is LGHDT, CDR2 YNNKEL (reference sequence). The CDR3 totals 18 residues. The V and J ends lost 1 base and 0 bases respectively, with 15 bases between them. As for treatment: about 20 received Ad26.COV2.S at low or high dose, single or two shots; roughly 5 received placebo; per-sample allocation not given. Sampling took place 63 days after the first vaccine or placebo injection. The data were produced by immunoSEQ multiplex PCR, yet TCRdb's version contains in-frame clones alone and is incomplete. The data hold over 400,000 clones, with 89% observed a single time.

This specimen was peripheral blood, taken in a trial of Ad26.COV2.S vaccine versus placebo. The J gene is TRBJ1-4, the V gene TRBV3-1 (or the pseudogene TRBV3-2), with a weak D call TRBD1 (5 bases). This TCR was sampled from a person aged 18 to 65 who received the Ad26.COV2.S COVID-19 vaccine or a placebo. This chain's CDR3 is CASSQAVGAVATNEKLFF. DNA of the CDR3: TGTGCCAGCAGCCAAGCGGTAGGGGCCGTTGCAACTAATGAAAAACTGTTTTTT.